The T cell receptor beta chain described here comes from a study of human T cells and chemical hapten exposure. Overall study: Each patient's scalp received weekly diphenylcyclopropenone throughout the roughly 25-week study. Study observations and caveats: After DPC sensitization, TCRs above 1 in 1000 frequency showed no change.

Time point here: patch test 1, 2 weeks after DPC sensitization. The sample's treatment: therapeutic diphenylcyclopropenone sensitization with weekly scalp DPC. Each cDNA molecule in the library carried unique molecular identifiers. Each CDR3 protein is one row after TCRdb ran MiXCR on the RACE reads. The data contain approximately 79,000 distinct CDR3 sequences, under 13% of them seen just once; the ten biggest clones take up about 1.4%. A word on this clonotype: Its antigen is not known.

The germline V gene encodes CDR1 SEHNR and CDR2 FQNEAQ (reference sequence). The CDR3 is 12 amino acids. V was cut by 3 bases and J by 8 bases, with 8 bases left in between. Sequences were derived from whole blood, sampled in connection with sensitization to the hapten diphenylcyclopropenone (DPC). The chain recombines TRBV7-9 with TRBJ2-1; perhaps D is TRBD1 or TRBD2 (5 bases each). The TCR comes from a woman between 50 and 59 years old with alopecia areata. Some clones in this sample may be carry-over from other donors' samples. DNA of the CDR3: TGTGCCAGCAGCTTTAGGGGACATGAGCAGTTCTTC. Residues: CASSFRGHEQFF.